These T cell receptor beta chains were read from a single sample in a study of blood T cell repertoires in COVID-19. TCRdb's table, derived via immunoSEQ multiplex PCR, lists solely in-frame clones and lacks some. This table holds about 280,000 clones, around 88% found once. Sequenced sample: peripheral blood. These receptors came from a woman in her twenties or thirties who had recovered from COVID-19. Each CDR3 is given with its conserved first and last residue. D genes are given only for firm matches. Clone size is not always given. Where it is, it says once, few, many or a class for expanded clones.

j_gene | v_gene | d_gene | abundance | CDR3nt | CDR3aa
TRBJ1-1 | TRBV2 | TRBD1 | NA | TGTGCCAGCCGCTTGACAGGGAGTAGTCTTACTGAAGCTTTCTTT | CASRLTGSSLTEAFF
TRBJ2-7 | TRBV12-3/TRBV12-4 | NA | NA | TGTGCCAGCAAGTACGGGGGTCAGGACGAGCAGTACTTC | CASKYGGQDEQYF
TRBJ2-7 | TRBV11-2 | TRBD1 | once | TGTGCCAGCAGCTTAGGGACAGGGAACTACGAGCAGTACTTC | CASSLGTGNYEQYF
TRBJ2-5 | TRBV6-5 | NA | NA | TGTGCCAGCAGTTACTCGAGCCGCTCGAGAGGGGAGACCCAGTACTTC | CASSYSSRSRGETQYF
TRBJ1-1 | TRBV27 | NA | NA | TGTGCCAGCAGTTCCGACTGGTACACTGAAGCTTTCTTT | CASSSDWYTEAFF
TRBJ2-1 | TRBV30 | NA | NA | TGTGCCTTCCAAATAGGGGACTCGGGCGCCGGTGAGCAGTTCTTC | CAFQIGDSGAGEQFF
TRBJ2-7 | TRBV4-2 | TRBD2 | NA | TGTGCCAGCAGCCAAGATTTTAGCGGGATCTACGAGCAGTACTTC | CASSQDFSGIYEQYF
TRBJ2-3 | TRBV2 | TRBD1 | NA | TGTGCCACCGCCGGACAGGGGTTCACAGATACGCAGTATTTT | CATAGQGFTDTQYF
TRBJ1-6 | TRBV30 | NA | NA | TGTGCCTCCCAAGGGCATGGGGGGTACGATAATTCACCCCTCCACTTT | CASQGHGGYDNSPLHF
TRBJ2-7 | TRBV28 | NA | NA | TGTGCCAGCAGTTTGATAAGGTCTGGGACTTTTCGAAACCGAGTGGGCCACGAGCAGTACTTC | CASSLIRSGTFRNRVGHEQYF
TRBJ2-6 | TRBV19 | NA | NA | TGTGCCAGTAGTGCCCGGGAAGACTCTGGGGCCAACGTCCTGACTTTC | CASSAREDSGANVLTF
TRBJ2-7 | TRBV7-9 | NA | NA | TGTGCCAGCAGCTGGAGTTTTACAGGGAGTAACGAGCAGTACTTC | CASSWSFTGSNEQYF
TRBJ1-2 | TRBV27 | TRBD1 | NA | TGTGCCAGCAGTTTCTTAGGGACAGATAACTATGGCTACACCTTC | CASSFLGTDNYGYTF
TRBJ1-1 | TRBV7-9 | NA | NA | TGTGCCAGCAGCCCCCTGGGAGATGAAGCTTTCTTT | CASSPLGDEAFF
TRBJ2-7 | TRBV6-5 | NA | NA | TGTGCCAGCAGTACCTCTAGTTCGGGCGAGCAGTACTTC | CASSTSSSGEQYF
TRBJ2-7 | TRBV3-1/TRBV3-2 | NA | few | TGTGCCAGCAGCCCCAGCGGTAGAAGCTCCTACGAGCAGTACTTC | CASSPSGRSSYEQYF
TRBJ1-1 | TRBV4-1 | TRBD1 | NA | TGCGCCAGCAGCCAGTATTTGACAGGGGAAATCCTCATGAACACTGAAGCTTTCTTT | CASSQYLTGEILMNTEAFF
TRBJ2-5 | TRBV29-1 | TRBD2 | NA | TGCAGCGTTGGTCTGGCGGGAGCTTCAGAGACCCAGTACTTC | CSVGLAGASETQYF
TRBJ1-6 | TRBV6-6 | TRBD1 | NA | TGTGCCAGCAGTCGGGGAGGAGACAGGGGAAGAAATTCACCCCTCCACTTT | CASSRGGDRGRNSPLHF
TRBJ2-3 | TRBV7-6 | NA | NA | TGTGCCAGCAGCTTAGCGGGGGCAAGCACAGATACGCAGTATTTT | CASSLAGASTDTQYF
TRBJ1-6 | TRBV4-1 | TRBD1 | NA | TGCGCCAGCAGCCCTCAGACAGGGGGCGTTTTTAGTTCACCCCTCCACTTT | CASSPQTGGVFSSPLHF
TRBJ2-5 | TRBV19 | TRBD2 | NA | TGTGCCAGTAGTCCGACTAGCGTACAAGAGACCCAGTACTTC | CASSPTSVQETQYF
TRBJ2-7 | TRBV5-4 | TRBD1 | NA | TGTGCCAGCAGCTTGGACAGGGGCTTCGGGGAGCAGTACTTC | CASSLDRGFGEQYF
TRBJ2-6 | TRBV7-9 | NA | NA | TGTGCCAGCAGCGCCCAGGTGACGGCCTCTGGGGCCAACGTCCTGACTTTC | CASSAQVTASGANVLTF
TRBJ2-3 | TRBV4-1 | TRBD2 | NA | TGCGCCAGCAGCCGACTAGCGGGGGAGGATACGCAGTATTTT | CASSRLAGEDTQYF
TRBJ1-5 | TRBV5-6 | TRBD1 | once | TGTGCCAGCAGCTTCGGGACAGGTGACACTCAGCCCCAGCATTTT | CASSFGTGDTQPQHF
TRBJ2-1 | TRBV14 | TRBD2 | NA | TGTGCCAGCAGCCGAGGGGGACTAGGGGATACCAATGAGCAGTTCTTC | CASSRGGLGDTNEQFF
TRBJ2-7 | TRBV7-9 | NA | NA | TGTGCCAGCAGCTTAGACCCCTACACAGGGCCCCACGAGCAGTACTTC | CASSLDPYTGPHEQYF
TRBJ2-1 | TRBV7-2 | TRBD2 | NA | TGTGCCAGCAGCTTAGCGATGGGGACTAGCGGGCGGGGGTTATACAATGAGCAGTTCTTC | CASSLAMGTSGRGLYNEQFF
TRBJ1-1 | TRBV19 | TRBD1 | NA | TGTGCCAGTAGTCTGTCCCGGGACAGGGTCACTGAAGCTTTCTTT | CASSLSRDRVTEAFF
TRBJ1-2 | TRBV27 | TRBD1 | once | TGTGCCAGCAGTTCGCAGGGGACAGGGGGCGCCTATGGCTACACCTTC | CASSSQGTGGAYGYTF
TRBJ1-6 | TRBV7-9 | NA | NA | TGTGCCAGCAGTTCAGGGGATTCACCCCTCCACTTT | CASSSGDSPLHF
TRBJ2-3 | TRBV27 | NA | NA | TGTGCCAGCAGTTTATCTCGGTCTGTCGATACGCAGTATTTT | CASSLSRSVDTQYF
TRBJ2-1 | TRBV28 | TRBD1 | NA | TGTGCCATGTCTCACCGGGACAGAGGGTTTAATGAGCAGTTCTTC | CAMSHRDRGFNEQFF
TRBJ2-7 | TRBV4-1 | TRBD2 | few | TGCGCCAGCAGCCAAGTGAATCGGGAGGTATACGAGCAGTACTTC | CASSQVNREVYEQYF
TRBJ1-2 | TRBV5-5 | NA | once | TGTGCCAGCAGCCCCTACTCAGGGGTAGACTATGGCTACACCTTC | CASSPYSGVDYGYTF
TRBJ2-1 | TRBV14 | NA | NA | TGTGCCAGCAGCCGCAGGGCGCGCAATGAGCAGTTCTTC | CASSRRARNEQFF
TRBJ2-1 | TRBV7-3 | NA | NA | TGTGCCAGCAGTTACGGGGGAAGCTCCTACAATGAGCAGTTCTTC | CASSYGGSSYNEQFF
TRBJ2-7 | TRBV5-1 | TRBD1 | NA | TGCGCCAGCCAGGGACAGGGCTACGAGCAGTACTTC | CASQGQGYEQYF
TRBJ2-7 | TRBV3-1/TRBV3-2 | TRBD1 | NA | TGTGCCAGCAGTAGGACAGGGGGCCCCTACGAGCAGTACTTC | CASSRTGGPYEQYF
TRBJ2-1 | TRBV28 | NA | NA | TGTGCCAGCAACCGACCCCCTTGGACTACCTACAATGAGCAGTTCTTC | CASNRPPWTTYNEQFF